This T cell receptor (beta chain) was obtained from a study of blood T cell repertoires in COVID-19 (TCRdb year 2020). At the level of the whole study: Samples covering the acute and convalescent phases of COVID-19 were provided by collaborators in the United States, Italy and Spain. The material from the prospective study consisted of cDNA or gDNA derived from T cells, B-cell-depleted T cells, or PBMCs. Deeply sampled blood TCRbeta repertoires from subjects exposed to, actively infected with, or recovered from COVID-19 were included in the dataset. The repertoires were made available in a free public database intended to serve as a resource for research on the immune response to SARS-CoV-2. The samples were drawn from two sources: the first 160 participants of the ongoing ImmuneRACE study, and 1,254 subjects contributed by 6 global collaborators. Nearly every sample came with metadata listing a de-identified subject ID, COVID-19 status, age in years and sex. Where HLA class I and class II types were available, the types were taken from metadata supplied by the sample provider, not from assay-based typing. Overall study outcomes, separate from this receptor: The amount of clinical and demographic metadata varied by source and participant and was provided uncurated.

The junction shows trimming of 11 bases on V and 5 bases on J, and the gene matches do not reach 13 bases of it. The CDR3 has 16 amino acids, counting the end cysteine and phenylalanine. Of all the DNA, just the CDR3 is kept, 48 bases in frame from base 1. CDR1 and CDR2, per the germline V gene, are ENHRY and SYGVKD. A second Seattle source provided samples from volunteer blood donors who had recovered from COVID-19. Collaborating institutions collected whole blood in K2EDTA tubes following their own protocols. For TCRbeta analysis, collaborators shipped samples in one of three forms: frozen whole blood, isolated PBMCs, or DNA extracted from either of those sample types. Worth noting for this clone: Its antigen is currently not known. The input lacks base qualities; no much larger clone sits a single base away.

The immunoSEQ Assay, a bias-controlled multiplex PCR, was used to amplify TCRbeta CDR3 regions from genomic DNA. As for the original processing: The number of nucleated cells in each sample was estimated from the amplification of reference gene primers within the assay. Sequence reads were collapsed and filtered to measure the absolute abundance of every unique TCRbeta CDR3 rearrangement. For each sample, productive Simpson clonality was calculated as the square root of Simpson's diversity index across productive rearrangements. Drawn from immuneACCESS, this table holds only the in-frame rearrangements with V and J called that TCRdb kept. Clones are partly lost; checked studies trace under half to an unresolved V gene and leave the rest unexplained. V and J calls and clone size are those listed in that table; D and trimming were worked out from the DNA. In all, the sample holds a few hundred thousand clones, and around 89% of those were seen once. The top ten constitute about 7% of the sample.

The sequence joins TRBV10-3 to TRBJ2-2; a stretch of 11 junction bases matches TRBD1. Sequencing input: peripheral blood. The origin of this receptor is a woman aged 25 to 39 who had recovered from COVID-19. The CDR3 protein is CAASQGTGGGTGELFF. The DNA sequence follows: TGTGCCGCAAGCCAGGGGACAGGGGGTGGAACCGGGGAGCTGTTTTTT.